This is a list of T cell receptor beta chains from one sample in a study of control samples from healthy donors and cancer patients. Repertoires were generated with immunoSEQ multiplex PCR, while TCRdb's copy carries only in-frame clones and drops some. The sample has 60,000 to 75,000 clones, roughly nine tenths seen once. Sequences were obtained from PBMCs. These receptors were collected from a man aged 60 to 75 with colorectal cancer. The CDR3 runs from the conserved cysteine through the conserved F or W. Each record gives: CDR3 DNA, CDR3 protein, D gene, clone size, V gene, J gene. D genes are given only for firm matches. Size is stated for part of the rows, as once, few or many counts, or as a class when the clone is expanded.

TGTGCCAGCAGCCCCTCGGGAGGGTGGAGTCAGCCCCAGCATTTT,CASSPSGGWSQPQHF,NA,NA,TRBV7-2,TRBJ1-5
TGTGCCAGCAGTCCGGCGTGGGGCGCAGGCTCCTACGAGCAGTACTTC,CASSPAWGAGSYEQYF,NA,NA,TRBV27,TRBJ2-7
TGTGCCAGCAGTTACTCTCTAGCGGGGGGCCAAGAGACCCAGTACTTC,CASSYSLAGGQETQYF,TRBD2,NA,TRBV6-2/TRBV6-3,TRBJ2-5
TGTGCCAGCAGTCTCCGACAGTTGTCTGAAGCTTTCTTT,CASSLRQLSEAFF,NA,once,TRBV28,TRBJ1-1
TGTGCCAGCGGGAGGAACACCGGGGAGCTGTTTTTT,CASGRNTGELFF,NA,NA,TRBV2,TRBJ2-2
TGTGCCAGCAGTATAACAGATACGCAGTATTTT,CASSITDTQYF,NA,NA,TRBV6-2/TRBV6-3,TRBJ2-3
TGTGCCAGCAGCGAAACCTTCCTCCGAAATGAGCAGTTCTTC,CASSETFLRNEQFF,NA,NA,TRBV28,TRBJ2-1
TGTGCCTGGAGTAAGGGACAGTCGGGGCAGCCCCAGCATTTT,CAWSKGQSGQPQHF,TRBD1,once,TRBV30,TRBJ1-5
TGCAGCCACCGTGGAGGGAATGAGCAGTTCTTC,CSHRGGNEQFF,NA,NA,TRBV29-1,TRBJ2-1
TGTGCCAGCAGCCAAGGAAGTGGCCATGGCTACACCTTC,CASSQGSGHGYTF,NA,NA,TRBV3-1/TRBV3-2,TRBJ1-2